The clone carrying this T cell receptor beta chain has only a few counts. Its target is not known. This entry belongs to a study of response to subunit inactivated influenza vaccine. TCRdb re-derived calls from the RT-PCR reads in MiXCR, one entry per CDR3 protein. The sample lists about 700,000 distinct CDR3 sequences; around 15% were seen once. The CDR3 length is 15 residues. V was shortened by 0 bases and J by 1 base, with 7 bases between the two germline ends. Germline CDR1 is LGHNA and CDR2 is YSLEER. Study-level points and caveats: Only a handful of new T cells, the authors suggested, are recruited with each seasonal influenza vaccination.

The material was PBMCs from blood, obtained roughly 2 weeks before vaccination. The chain couples TRBV4-3 to TRBJ1-5, with no clear D. This clonotype originated in a man over 45 who received an inactivated influenza vaccine. The CDR3 is CASSQERRSNQPQHF. Here the CDR3 DNA reads TGCGCCAGCAGCCAAGAGAGGCGCAGCAATCAGCCCCAGCATTTT.